The rows below give T cell receptor beta chains drawn from one sample of a study of OX40 agonist ivuxolimab in advanced cancers. Sequenced by immunoSEQ multiplex PCR; TCRdb stores in-frame clones only, minus some. The table shows about 50,000 clones, with around nine tenths occurring only once. The source was CD4+ or CD8+ T cells sorted from blood, collected in a trial of the OX40 agonist ivuxolimab. These TCRs come from an adult with an advanced solid tumor such as melanoma, head and neck, liver or kidney cancer. CDR3s include the opening cysteine and the closing phenylalanine or tryptophan. D genes are given only for firm matches. Rows give clone size only sometimes, using once, few, many, or a class for an expanded clone.

J gene: TRBJ2-7; D gene: TRBD2; V gene: TRBV27; clone size: once; CDR3 DNA: TGTGCCAGCAGTTTATTAGCGGGCTACGAGCAGTACTTC; CDR3 protein: CASSLLAGYEQYF
J gene: TRBJ2-7; D gene: TRBD1; V gene: TRBV15; clone size: NA; CDR3 DNA: TGTGCCACCAGCAGAGAAGGGACAGGGACCTACGAGCAGTACTTC; CDR3 protein: CATSREGTGTYEQYF
J gene: TRBJ2-1; D gene: TRBD2; V gene: TRBV28; clone size: NA; CDR3 DNA: TGTGCCAGCAGCTCCACCAGACTAGCGGGAGTCTACAATGAGCAGTTCTTC; CDR3 protein: CASSSTRLAGVYNEQFF
J gene: TRBJ2-2; D gene: NA; V gene: TRBV27; clone size: NA; CDR3 DNA: TGTGCCAGCGGGGTAGAGGCCACCGGGGAGCTGTTTTTT; CDR3 protein: CASGVEATGELFF
J gene: TRBJ2-7; D gene: NA; V gene: TRBV6-6; clone size: NA; CDR3 DNA: TGTGCCAGCAGTTACCAAGGGGCGGTCTACGAGCAGTACTTC; CDR3 protein: CASSYQGAVYEQYF
J gene: TRBJ1-4; D gene: TRBD1; V gene: TRBV30; clone size: NA; CDR3 DNA: TGTGCCTCTGACAGGGCAACTAATGAAAAACTGTTTTTT; CDR3 protein: CASDRATNEKLFF
J gene: TRBJ2-3; D gene: TRBD2; V gene: TRBV7-3; clone size: NA; CDR3 DNA: TGTGCCAGCAGCCCAGCGGGGGCTAAAGGAGATACGCAGTATTTT; CDR3 protein: CASSPAGAKGDTQYF
J gene: TRBJ1-1; D gene: TRBD1; V gene: TRBV30; clone size: few; CDR3 DNA: TGTGCCTGGACACGGGACAGCCTGAACACTGAAGCTTTCTTT; CDR3 protein: CAWTRDSLNTEAFF
J gene: TRBJ1-2; D gene: NA; V gene: TRBV30; clone size: once; CDR3 DNA: TGTGCCTGGAGTGCAGGCCGCGGGAGCTACACCTTC; CDR3 protein: CAWSAGRGSYTF
J gene: TRBJ1-2; D gene: NA; V gene: TRBV5-1; clone size: once; CDR3 DNA: TGCGCCAGCAGTACCAGGGCCCCGTATGGCTACACCTTC; CDR3 protein: CASSTRAPYGYTF
J gene: TRBJ2-2; D gene: NA; V gene: TRBV5-1; clone size: medium-sized; CDR3 DNA: TGCGCCAGCAGCTTGACAGGGAATACCGGGGAGCTGTTTTTT; CDR3 protein: CASSLTGNTGELFF
J gene: TRBJ2-7; D gene: NA; V gene: TRBV27; clone size: NA; CDR3 DNA: TGTGCCAGCAGTTCCGGAAGCTCCTACGAGCAGTACTTC; CDR3 protein: CASSSGSSYEQYF
J gene: TRBJ2-3; D gene: NA; V gene: TRBV7-3; clone size: once; CDR3 DNA: TGTGCCAGCAGCAGGGGAGGTTCAGATACGCAGTATTTT; CDR3 protein: CASSRGGSDTQYF
J gene: TRBJ2-7; D gene: NA; V gene: TRBV5-1; clone size: NA; CDR3 DNA: TGCGCCAGCAGCTTGATGGTGGGGATGGACGAGCAGTACTTC; CDR3 protein: CASSLMVGMDEQYF
J gene: TRBJ2-5; D gene: NA; V gene: TRBV19; clone size: NA; CDR3 DNA: TGTGCCAGTAGTAGTTCCCAAGAGACCCAGTACTTC; CDR3 protein: CASSSSQETQYF
J gene: TRBJ1-1; D gene: NA; V gene: TRBV13; clone size: NA; CDR3 DNA: TGTGCCAGCAGCCGGTTGGTAGGGGCGCTTTCTGAAGCTTTCTTT; CDR3 protein: CASSRLVGALSEAFF
J gene: TRBJ1-1; D gene: NA; V gene: TRBV28; clone size: NA; CDR3 DNA: TGTGCCAGCAGTTTATCACACACTGAAGCTTTCTTT; CDR3 protein: CASSLSHTEAFF
J gene: TRBJ2-4; D gene: NA; V gene: TRBV10-2; clone size: NA; CDR3 DNA: TGCGCCAGCAGTGAGTCAGGGGGGTCAGCCAAAAACATTCAGTACTTC; CDR3 protein: CASSESGGSAKNIQYF